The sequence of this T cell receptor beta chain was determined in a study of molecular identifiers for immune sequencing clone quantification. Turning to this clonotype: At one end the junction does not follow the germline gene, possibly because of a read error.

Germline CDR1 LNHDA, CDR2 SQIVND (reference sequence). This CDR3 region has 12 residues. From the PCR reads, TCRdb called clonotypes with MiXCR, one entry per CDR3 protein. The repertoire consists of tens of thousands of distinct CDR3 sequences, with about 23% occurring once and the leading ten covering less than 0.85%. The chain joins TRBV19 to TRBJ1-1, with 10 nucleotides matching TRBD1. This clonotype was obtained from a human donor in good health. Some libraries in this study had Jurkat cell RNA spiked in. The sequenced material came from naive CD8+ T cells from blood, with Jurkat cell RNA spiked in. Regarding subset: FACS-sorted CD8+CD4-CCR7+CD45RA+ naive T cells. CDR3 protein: CASETGGTAAFF. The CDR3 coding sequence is TGTGCCAGTGAGACAGGGGGCACTGCAGCTTTCTTT.